The rows below give T cell receptor beta chains drawn from one sample of a study of blood T cell repertoires in COVID-19. Method: immunoSEQ multiplex PCR; TCRdb's copy keeps in-frame clones and lacks some. The sample yields a few hundred thousand clones, roughly nine tenths seen once. The sample consisted of peripheral blood. The receptors stem from a man aged 55 to 70 with acute or convalescent COVID-19. The CDR3 runs from the conserved cysteine through the conserved F or W. D genes are given only for firm matches. The size entry is marked missing in some rows and otherwise reads once, few, many or a size class.

>NA|TRBJ2-7|TRBV6-2/TRBV6-3|TRBD2
CASSYPGGIYEQYF
TGTGCCAGCAGTTACCCCGGGGGGATCTACGAGCAGTACTTC
>NA|TRBJ2-3|TRBV7-2|NA
CASSLVRADTQYF
TGTGCCAGCAGCTTAGTCAGGGCGGATACGCAGTATTTT
>NA|TRBJ1-1|TRBV7-6|NA
CASSGLDPRDTEAFF
TGTGCCAGCAGCGGATTAGACCCCCGGGACACTGAAGCTTTCTTT
>NA|TRBJ2-1|TRBV30|TRBD1
CACNPGQGAQEQFF
TGTGCCTGCAACCCGGGACAGGGGGCCCAAGAGCAGTTCTTC
>NA|TRBJ2-1|TRBV6-5|TRBD2
CASSLSGRNYEQFF
TGTGCCAGCAGTCTCAGCGGGAGAAACTATGAGCAGTTCTTC
>NA|TRBJ2-1|TRBV9|TRBD2
CASSARLAGVDEQFF
TGTGCCAGCAGTGCCCGACTAGCGGGAGTCGATGAGCAGTTCTTC
>NA|TRBJ1-3|TRBV28|NA
CARNSGTSSGNTIYF
TGTGCCCGAAATTCCGGGACATCTTCTGGAAACACCATATATTTT
>NA|TRBJ2-1|TRBV30|TRBD2
CAWSLAGGDEQFF
TGTGCCTGGAGCCTAGCGGGAGGGGATGAGCAGTTCTTC
>once|TRBJ1-1|TRBV6-5|NA
CASSYSRVGNTEAFF
TGTGCCAGCAGTTACTCGAGGGTCGGGAACACTGAAGCTTTCTTT
>NA|TRBJ2-3|TRBV24-1|TRBD2
CATTGTSGRDTQYF
TGTGCCACCACCGGGACTAGCGGGAGGGATACGCAGTATTTT
>NA|TRBJ1-2|TRBV6-4|TRBD1
CASSAGTGYGYTF
TGTGCCAGCAGTGCCGGGACAGGGTACGGCTACACCTTC
>once|TRBJ2-1|TRBV4-1|TRBD2
CASSQEKGSGLAGDNEQFF
TGCGCCAGCAGCCAAGAGAAGGGTAGCGGACTAGCGGGAGACAATGAGCAGTTCTTC
>NA|TRBJ1-2|TRBV30|TRBD1
CAWSSPRTGSSYGYTF
TGTGCCTGGAGTAGCCCCCGGACAGGAAGTTCCTATGGCTACACCTTC
>NA|TRBJ2-5|TRBV28|TRBD1
CASSVGGTGSETQYF
TGTGCCAGCAGTGTTGGAGGGACAGGGTCAGAGACCCAGTACTTC
>NA|TRBJ1-5|TRBV19|TRBD1
CASSTGTAFNQPQHF
TGTGCCAGTAGTACCGGGACAGCGTTCAATCAGCCCCAGCATTTT
>NA|TRBJ1-1|TRBV28|TRBD1
CASSLSTGEAFF
TGTGCCAGCAGTTTATCGACAGGGGAAGCTTTCTTT
>NA|TRBJ2-3|TRBV5-8|NA
CASSLDASADTQYF
TGTGCCAGCAGCTTGGACGCTAGTGCAGATACGCAGTATTTT
>NA|TRBJ1-1|TRBV5-4|NA
CASSSRSGQNTEAFF
TGTGCCAGCAGCTCCAGGTCCGGACAGAACACTGAAGCTTTCTTT
>NA|TRBJ2-5|TRBV5-1|TRBD1
CASFLQGGGTQYF
TGCGCCAGCTTCCTACAGGGGGGAGGGACCCAGTACTTC
>NA|TRBJ2-7|TRBV5-1|TRBD1
CASSLGIQGAREQYF
TGCGCCAGCAGCTTGGGTATACAGGGGGCGCGAGAGCAGTACTTC
>NA|TRBJ2-7|TRBV10-3|TRBD2
CAISGQGGLDEQYF
TGTGCCATCAGTGGGCAGGGAGGGTTGGACGAGCAGTACTTC
>NA|TRBJ1-2|TRBV7-2|NA
CASSPTQGTFGYTF
TGTGCCAGCAGCCCGACACAGGGTACCTTCGGCTACACCTTC
>NA|TRBJ2-3|TRBV9|NA
CASSEDGVSTDTQYF
TGTGCCAGCAGTGAGGACGGGGTGAGCACAGATACGCAGTATTTT
>NA|TRBJ1-2|TRBV4-3|NA
CASSQRGVYGYTF
TGCGCCAGCAGCCAACGGGGGGTCTATGGCTACACCTTC
>NA|TRBJ2-7|TRBV7-9|NA
CASSSPGGIGPSSYEQYF
TGTGCCAGCAGCTCCCCAGGAGGGATTGGACCCAGCTCCTACGAGCAGTACTTC
>NA|TRBJ1-4|TRBV6-5|NA
CASKGGEEKLFF
TGTGCCAGTAAAGGGGGAGAGGAAAAACTGTTTTTT
>NA|TRBJ2-1|TRBV6-4|NA
CASSALGNSQLGGQFF
TGTGCCAGCAGTGCTCTGGGCAACTCACAGCTTGGTGGGCAGTTCTTC
>NA|TRBJ2-3|TRBV4-2|NA
CASSAPLPPHPDTQYF
TGTGCCAGCAGCGCGCCTCTGCCACCTCACCCAGATACGCAGTATTTT
>NA|TRBJ2-7|TRBV4-3|TRBD1
CASSQDRWQGVDKEQYF
TGCGCCAGCAGCCAAGATCGATGGCAGGGGGTGGATAAGGAGCAGTACTTC
>few|TRBJ1-5|TRBV4-2|NA
CASSQDPPGMGSNQPQHF
TGTGCCAGCAGCCAAGACCCTCCGGGGATGGGTAGCAATCAGCCCCAGCATTTT
>NA|TRBJ1-4|TRBV28|NA
CASRGQGQLRSEKLFF
TGTGCCAGCAGGGGGCAGGGTCAACTACGGAGTGAAAAACTGTTTTTT
>NA|TRBJ2-1|TRBV4-3|NA
CASSQVERYNEQFF
TGCGCCAGCAGCCAAGTTGAGCGTTACAATGAGCAGTTCTTC
>NA|TRBJ1-1|TRBV4-3|TRBD1
CASSQEVRTGVGAFF
TGCGCCAGCAGCCAAGAAGTACGTACAGGGGTAGGAGCTTTCTTT
>NA|TRBJ1-1|TRBV28|TRBD1
CASRAPGGYAFF
TGTGCCAGCAGAGCCCCAGGGGGATATGCTTTCTTT
>NA|TRBJ2-7|TRBV5-1|TRBD2
CASSLGREGHEQYF
TGCGCCAGCAGCTTGGGGCGGGAGGGCCACGAGCAGTACTTC
>NA|TRBJ2-3|TRBV27|TRBD1
CASRAGGGADTQYF
TGTGCCAGCAGGGCAGGGGGTGGTGCAGATACGCAGTATTTT
>few|TRBJ1-1|TRBV27|TRBD1
CASSLKTGMNTEAFF
TGTGCCAGCAGTCTAAAGACAGGGATGAACACTGAAGCTTTCTTT
>NA|TRBJ1-4|TRBV11-3|TRBD1
CASSKDRGQGNEKLFF
TGTGCCAGCAGCAAGGACAGGGGCCAGGGGAATGAAAAACTGTTTTTT
>NA|TRBJ1-1|TRBV10-3|NA
CAITPGTTNTEAFF
TGTGCCATCACACCCGGGACAACTAACACTGAAGCTTTCTTT
>NA|TRBJ2-3|TRBV28|TRBD2
CASRPNQAGVRTDTQYF
TGTGCCAGCAGACCGAATCAAGCGGGAGTGCGCACAGATACGCAGTATTTT
>NA|TRBJ2-1|TRBV24-1|TRBD1
CATSSGGWSYNEQFF
TGTGCCACCAGTTCAGGGGGCTGGTCCTACAATGAGCAGTTCTTC
>NA|TRBJ2-2|TRBV7-2|NA
CASSSGGLPMSGELFF
TGTGCCAGCAGCTCGGGGGGCCTCCCGATGAGTGGGGAGCTGTTTTTT
>few|TRBJ1-4|TRBV28|TRBD1
CASRGGQGGYEKLFF
TGTGCCAGCAGGGGGGGACAGGGAGGTTACGAAAAACTGTTTTTT
>NA|TRBJ2-1|TRBV24-1|NA
CATSGEQWMNEQFF
TGTGCCACCAGCGGGGAGCAGTGGATGAATGAGCAGTTCTTC
>NA|TRBJ1-1|TRBV28|NA
CASYFGVEAFF
TGTGCCAGCTACTTCGGGGTCGAAGCTTTCTTT
>NA|TRBJ2-3|TRBV19|TRBD1
CASSIRQGATDTQYF
TGTGCCAGTAGTATTAGACAGGGGGCCACAGATACGCAGTATTTT
>NA|TRBJ2-1|TRBV6-5|TRBD2
CASSSGLAGGYNEQFF
TGTGCCAGCAGTTCGGGACTAGCGGGAGGATACAATGAGCAGTTCTTC
>NA|TRBJ1-5|TRBV6-5|TRBD1
CASSPTGDDNQPQHF
TGTGCCAGCAGTCCGACAGGGGACGATAATCAGCCCCAGCATTTT
>NA|TRBJ2-1|TRBV7-8|NA
CASSKTGTGNEQFF
TGTGCCAGCAGTAAGACAGGGACTGGGAATGAGCAGTTCTTC
>NA|TRBJ1-5|TRBV19|NA
CASTLGVAGNQPQHF
TGTGCCAGTACTCTGGGGGTAGCGGGCAATCAGCCCCAGCATTTT
>NA|TRBJ2-1|TRBV5-4|NA
CASSQQGSRYNEQFF
TGTGCCAGCAGCCAACAGGGTTCTCGCTACAATGAGCAGTTCTTC
>few|TRBJ2-7|TRBV19|TRBD2
CASSSGRSVYEQYF
TGTGCCAGTAGTAGCGGGAGAAGCGTCTACGAGCAGTACTTC
>NA|TRBJ1-4|TRBV25-1|NA
CASSERQYEKLFF
TGTGCCAGCAGTGAGAGGCAGTATGAAAAACTGTTTTTT
>once|TRBJ2-1|TRBV3-1/TRBV3-2|NA
CASSSTRQSYNEQFF
TGTGCCAGCAGCTCGACCCGACAGAGCTACAATGAGCAGTTCTTC
>NA|TRBJ2-7|TRBV5-8|TRBD1
CASSYPGQVYEQYF
TGTGCCAGCAGCTACCCGGGACAGGTCTACGAGCAGTACTTC